The clone carrying this T cell receptor beta chain showed up just a few times. The data are from a study of response to subunit inactivated influenza vaccine. TCRdb redid the calling of the RT-PCR reads with MiXCR, one entry per CDR3 protein. Among roughly 570,000 distinct CDR3 sequences listed, 10% to 15% were seen once. The germline CDR1 and CDR2 sequences are LGHNA and YNFKEQ. The CDR3 consists of 15 residues. V lost 2 bases to trimming and J lost 0 bases, with 8 bases between them. The sample in question was PBMCs from blood, obtained more than 35 days after vaccination. The V gene is TRBV4-2, the J gene TRBJ1-5; D gene uncertain. This receptor was obtained from a man between 45 and 60 years old who received an inactivated influenza vaccine. Here the CDR3 DNA reads TGTGCCAGCAGCCAATTAGGGAGTAGCAATCAGCCCCAGCATTTT. Translation gives CASSQLGSSNQPQHF.